This TCR beta chain is drawn from a study of cytomegalovirus exposure and HLA in healthy donors. General study results and limits: One cluster of highly shared sequence variants probably arose as a sequencing artifact.

This clone was detected a few times. The target antigen is unknown. The CDR3 runs 17 residues. V gave up 0 bases and J gave up 6 bases; unmatched junction bases: 14. Germline values: CDR1 GTSNPN, CDR2 SVGIG (reference sequence). Use of 60 Vbeta and 13 Jbeta primers characterized the PCR. TCRdb's table, derived via immunoSEQ multiplex PCR, lists solely in-frame clones and lacks some. The repertoire includes about 140,000 clones, over 75% of them detected once, and over 2% sits in the top ten. The specimen sequenced was PBMCs. The source of this sequence is a man over 45 in good health and CMV-seronegative. V usage is TRBV30 and J usage is TRBJ2-3; TRBD2 aligns across 8 bases. This CDR3 reads CAWSVPGGSPGFDTQYF. The CDR3 bases are TGTGCCTGGAGTGTACCGGGGGGGAGTCCCGGTTTTGATACGCAGTATTTT. The whole variable domain, remainder taken from reference TRBV30 and TRBJ2-3, is SQTIHQWPATLVQPVGSPLSLECTVEGTSNPNLYWYRQAAGRGLQLLFYSVGIGQISSEVPQNLSASRPQDRQFILSSKKLLLSDSGFYLCAWSVPGGSPGFDTQYFGPGTRLTVL.